The 2 T cell receptor beta chains presented below share a single source sample, sequenced in a study of T cells expressing NK-cell markers. With the 5' RACE reads reprocessed, TCRdb shows one record per CDR3 protein and no DNA. Its listing shows around 180,000 distinct CDR3 sequences. The specimen sequenced was blood T cells: a sorted CD56 or NKG2C T cell subset, CD4+ or CD8+ T cells, or bulk PBMC T cells (not recorded which). These receptor sequences come from a man aged 18-70 years in good health.

The V call is TRBV13, the J call TRBJ2-1; TCRdb designates TRBD2, a call that cannot be tested without DNA. This CDR3 contains 17 residues. The germline V gene encodes CDR1 PRHDT and CDR2 FYEKMQ (reference sequence). CDR3 loop: CASSKTGTSGVHNEQFF.

The chain joins TRBV2 to TRBJ1-6; there is no DNA to check the TCRdb D call of TRBD1. CDR1 and CDR2 (germline): SNHLY, FYNNEI. The CDR3 length is 16 residues. The CDR3 loop is CASTEGGGGGNSPLHF.